What follows is one TCR beta chain and its context. Its antigen is as yet unknown. The sample belongs to a study of cytomegalovirus exposure and HLA in healthy donors. Overall study findings and caveats: TCR sequences were mostly rare, though some public TCRs occurred in many donors.

CDR3 size: 15 residues. V was shortened by 2 bases and J by 9 bases, with 17 bases between the two germline ends. Germline CDR1 MNHEY, CDR2 SVGAGI. The PCR was carried out with 60 Vbeta primers and 13 Jbeta primers. Profiled with immunoSEQ multiplex PCR; TCRdb holds only in-frame clones, not every one. The sample has 140,000 or so clones; around 78% are singletons. The sample consisted of PBMCs. The sequence was collected from a woman between 18 and 30 years old in good health and CMV-seropositive. V gene TRBV6-5 combines with J gene TRBJ2-1; D uncertain. The CDR3 loop reads CASSYVPIEVGEQFF. The DNA for the CDR3 is TGTGCCAGCAGTTACGTTCCCATAGAGGTTGGTGAGCAGTTCTTC.